The rows below give T cell receptor beta chains drawn from one sample of a study of T-cell memory formation after mild COVID-19. TCRdb used MiXCR to reprocess the 5' RACE reads, holding one entry per CDR3 protein. This sample has around 470,000 distinct CDR3 sequences; roughly 20% occur once, and the top ten carry more than 8%. The sequenced material came from PBMCs or a T cell subset sorted from them (not recorded which). These TCRs come from an adult woman who had mild COVID-19 (a few samples of this study predate the infection). Cell type and time point are not known. Each CDR3 is given with its conserved first and last residue. A D gene is named only where the DNA matches it firmly. Expanded clones are given a class, and other clones once, few, many or no size at all.

>TRBV7-2|few|-|TRBJ2-7
CASSEQGRNEQYF
TGTGCCAGCAGCGAACAGGGGAGGAACGAGCAGTACTTC
>TRBV6-1|-|-|TRBJ1-1
CASSDGVSNTEAFF
TGTGCCAGCAGTGACGGGGTCTCGAACACTGAAGCTTTCTTT
>TRBV9|few|TRBD2|TRBJ2-1
CASSRTGTRSFNEQFF
TGTGCCAGCAGTAGGACCGGGACTAGATCCTTCAATGAGCAGTTCTTC
>TRBV3-1|-|TRBD1|TRBJ1-6
CASSRTGAPLHF
TGTGCCAGCAGCCGCACAGGGGCACCCCTCCACTTT
>TRBV5-4|few|TRBD1|TRBJ2-2
CASSFGQGSGELFF
TGTGCCAGCAGCTTTGGACAGGGCTCCGGGGAGCTGTTTTTT
>TRBV5-1|few|TRBD1|TRBJ2-7
CASSTNLRTGFYEQYF
TGCGCCAGCAGCACAAACCTCCGGACAGGGTTCTACGAGCAGTACTTC
>TRBV6-1|-|-|TRBJ2-5
CASLGASAAVTDQETQYF
TGTGCCAGCCTCGGTGCCAGCGCAGCCGTAACAGACCAAGAGACCCAGTACTTC
>TRBV4-1|-|TRBD1|TRBJ2-3
CASSQDEARGPPGDTQYF
TGCGCCAGCAGCCAAGATGAGGCGAGGGGGCCCCCGGGAGATACGCAGTATTTT
>TRBV27|many|-|TRBJ2-3
CASSLQGRPPDTQYF
TGTGCCAGCAGTTTACAGGGGCGCCCACCAGATACGCAGTATTTT
>TRBV10-3|-|-|TRBJ1-1
CAVQGSLTTEAFF
TGTGCCGTGCAGGGGAGCCTAACAACTGAAGCTTTCTTT
>TRBV4-2|-|-|TRBJ2-3
CASSLQREGTDTQYF
TGTGCCAGCAGCCTCCAGAGGGAGGGCACAGATACGCAGTATTTT
>TRBV20-1|-|-|TRBJ1-4
CSARWAVNEKLFF
TGCAGTGCTAGGTGGGCAGTCAATGAAAAACTGTTTTTT
>TRBV9|-|-|TRBJ2-2
CASSVVGSPGAGELFF
TGTGCCAGCAGCGTAGTGGGGAGTCCCGGAGCCGGGGAGCTGTTTTTT
>TRBV5-6|-|TRBD1|TRBJ1-2
CASSLGSVDRENGYTF
TGTGCCAGCAGCTTGGGCTCCGTAGACAGGGAGAACGGCTACACCTTC
>TRBV20-1|-|-|TRBJ1-1
CSARKGAGPLHRGGTEAFF
TGCAGTGCTAGAAAGGGCGCAGGCCCGTTACACCGCGGGGGCACTGAAGCTTTCTTT
>TRBV24-1|-|-|TRBJ1-5
CATSDSGRTPLQPQHF
TGTGCCACCAGTGATTCCGGGCGGACACCCCTTCAGCCCCAGCATTTT
>TRBV20-1|few|TRBD2|TRBJ2-1
CSAPPRGLAVYNEQFF
TGCAGTGCGCCACCTCGGGGACTAGCGGTCTACAATGAGCAGTTCTTC
>TRBV7-2|few|TRBD1|TRBJ2-1
CASSLRTGAMSSYNEQFF
TGTGCCAGCAGCCTTCGGACAGGGGCCATGAGCTCCTACAATGAGCAGTTCTTC
>TRBV9|-|TRBD1|TRBJ2-1
CASSVWGQGAGNEQFF
TGTGCCAGCAGCGTATGGGGACAGGGGGCCGGCAATGAGCAGTTCTTC
>TRBV12-3/TRBV12-4|-|TRBD1|TRBJ2-1
CASSSIQGGFF
TGTGCCAGCAGTTCCATACAGGGGGGGTTCTTC
>TRBV4-3|few|-|TRBJ2-7
CASSQGRSSYEQYF
TGCGCCAGCAGCCAAGGTCGGAGCTCCTACGAGCAGTACTTC
>TRBV9|few|-|TRBJ1-2
CASSPPQGLYGYTF
TGTGCCAGCAGCCCCCCACAGGGTTTATATGGCTACACCTTC
>TRBV29-1|-|-|TRBJ2-5
CSGGGSGMETQYF
TGCAGCGGAGGAGGGTCGGGGATGGAGACCCAGTACTTC
>TRBV27|-|-|TRBJ2-2
CASRSSSEKAGLLTGELFF
TGTGCCAGCAGATCCTCCTCGGAGAAAGCGGGTTTACTCACCGGGGAGCTGTTTTTT
>TRBV2|-|-|TRBJ2-7
CASNGQYYEQYF
TGTGCCAGCAATGGACAATACTACGAGCAGTACTTC
>TRBV9|once|-|TRBJ2-3
CASSVSGSAYLDTQYF
TGTGCCAGCAGCGTTTCGGGCTCGGCCTACCTCGATACGCAGTATTTT
>TRBV18|-|-|TRBJ2-1
CASSPVWGLDEQFF
TGTGCCAGCTCACCGGTCTGGGGGCTCGATGAGCAGTTCTTC
>TRBV21-1|-|-|TRBJ2-1
CASSKDEHNEQFF
TGTGCCAGCAGCAAAGATGAACACAATGAGCAGTTCTTC
>TRBV7-9|few|-|TRBJ2-5
CASSLVDTETQYF
TGTGCCAGCAGCCTAGTGGACACGGAGACCCAGTACTTC
>TRBV4-1|-|TRBD1|TRBJ2-7
CASSQDSPGGGLRYEQYF
TGCGCCAGCAGCCAAGACTCCCCAGGGGGCGGCCTAAGGTACGAGCAGTACTTC
>TRBV20-1|many|TRBD2|TRBJ2-3
CSARDGTSGEADTQYF
TGCAGTGCTAGAGATGGGACTAGCGGGGAGGCAGATACGCAGTATTTT
>TRBV5-6|-|-|TRBJ1-1
CASSLDRVFTEAFF
TGTGCCAGCAGCTTGGACAGGGTGTTCACTGAAGCTTTCTTT
>TRBV7-3|-|-|TRBJ2-3
CQGPPGRTDTQYF
TGTCAGGGGCCCCCGGGTCGGACAGATACGCAGTATTTT
>TRBV7-8|-|-|TRBJ2-2
CASTPVVNTGELFF
TGTGCCAGCACCCCCGTTGTGAACACCGGGGAGCTGTTTTTT
>TRBV29-1|-|TRBD1|TRBJ1-5
CSVSWGTGGIGNQPQHF
TGCAGCGTTTCCTGGGGGACAGGGGGCATCGGCAATCAGCCCCAGCATTTT
>TRBV10-3|-|-|TRBJ2-7
CAISEEGEREEQYF
TGTGCCATCAGTGAAGAGGGGGAGAGAGAAGAGCAGTACTTC
>TRBV7-8|few|-|TRBJ1-1
CASSLRGGMNTEAFF
TGTGCCAGCAGCTTGAGGGGTGGAATGAACACTGAAGCTTTCTTT